This T cell receptor beta chain derives from a study of T cells in Graves' hyperthyroidism and ophthalmopathy. This clonotype was recorded at least ten times. CDR1 is MDHEN, CDR2 SYDVKM, per germline. The J segment lost 8 bases and the V segment lost 5 bases, leaving 10 bases of the junction unmatched. CDR3 size: 15 residues. Extraction of PBMCs used 8.5 to 10 ml of fresh peripheral blood. RNA transcripts gave rise to amplified TCR beta CDR3 regions. HTBI primers were used for first-round RT-PCR of the TCR CDR3. Via MiXCR, TCRdb re-called the multiplex PCR reads, giving one row per CDR3 protein. The sample shows about 690,000 distinct CDR3 sequences, around 15% of them seen only once.

The chain uses TRBV28 and TRBJ1-5; 9 nucleotides agree with TRBD1. The TCR sequence derives from a man in his fifties with Graves' hyperthyroidism. Sequencing used blood. The DNA of the CDR3 is TGTGCCAGCAGTCCCGGGACAGGGCGAAGAGAGCCCCAGCATTTT. Translation: CASSPGTGRREPQHF.